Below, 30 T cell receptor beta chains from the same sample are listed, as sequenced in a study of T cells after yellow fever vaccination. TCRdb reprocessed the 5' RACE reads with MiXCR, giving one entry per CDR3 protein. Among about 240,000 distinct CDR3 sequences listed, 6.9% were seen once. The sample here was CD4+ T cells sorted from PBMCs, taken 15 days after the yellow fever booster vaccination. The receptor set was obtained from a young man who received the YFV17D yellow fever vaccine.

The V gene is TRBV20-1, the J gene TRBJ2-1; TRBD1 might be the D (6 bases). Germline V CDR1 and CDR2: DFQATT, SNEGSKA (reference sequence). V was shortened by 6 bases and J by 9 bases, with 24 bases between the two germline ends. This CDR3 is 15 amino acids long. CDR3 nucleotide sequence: TGCAGTGCAACAAACTCCGGGACAACGAGGGGTGAGCAGTTCTTC. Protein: CSATNSGTTRGEQFF.

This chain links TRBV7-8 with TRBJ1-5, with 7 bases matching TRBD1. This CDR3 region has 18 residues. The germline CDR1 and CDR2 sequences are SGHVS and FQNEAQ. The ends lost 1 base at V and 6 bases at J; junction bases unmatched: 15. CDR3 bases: TGTGCCAGCAGCTTAGTGGGAGGGGGCGTACAAGTTGGTCAGCCCCAGCATTTT. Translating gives CASSLVGGGVQVGQPQHF. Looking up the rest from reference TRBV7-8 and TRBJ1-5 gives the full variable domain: GAGVSQSPRYKVAKRGQDVALRCDPISGHVSLFWYQQALGQGPEFLTYFQNEAQLDKSGLPSDRFFAERPEGSVSTLKIQRTQQEDSAVYLCASSLVGGGVQVGQPQHFGDGTRLSIL.

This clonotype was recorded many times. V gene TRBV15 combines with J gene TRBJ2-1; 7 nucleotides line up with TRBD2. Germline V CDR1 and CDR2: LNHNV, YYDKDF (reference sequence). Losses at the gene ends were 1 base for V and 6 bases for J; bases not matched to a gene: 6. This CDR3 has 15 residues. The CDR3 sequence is CATSRAAGAGNEQFF. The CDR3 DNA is TGTGCCACCAGCAGAGCTGCGGGAGCTGGCAATGAGCAGTTCTTC.

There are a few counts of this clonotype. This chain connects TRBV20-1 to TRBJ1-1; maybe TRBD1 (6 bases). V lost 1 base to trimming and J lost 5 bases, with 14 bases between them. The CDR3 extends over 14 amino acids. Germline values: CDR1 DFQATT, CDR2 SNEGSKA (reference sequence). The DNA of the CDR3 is TGCAGTGCTAGAGTTGTCAGGGGAAGGACTGAAGCTTTCTTT. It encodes CSARVVRGRTEAFF.

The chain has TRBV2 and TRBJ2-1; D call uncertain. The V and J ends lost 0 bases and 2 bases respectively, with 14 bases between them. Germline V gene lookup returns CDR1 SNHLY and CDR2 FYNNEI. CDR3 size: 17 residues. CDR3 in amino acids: CASSEAAKVGPYNEQFF. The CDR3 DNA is TGTGCCAGCAGTGAAGCGGCCAAGGTGGGCCCCTACAATGAGCAGTTCTTC.

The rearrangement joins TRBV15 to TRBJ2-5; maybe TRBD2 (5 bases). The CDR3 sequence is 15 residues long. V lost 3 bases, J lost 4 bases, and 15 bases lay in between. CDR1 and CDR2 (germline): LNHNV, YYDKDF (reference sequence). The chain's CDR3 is CATSRPSGSAETQYF. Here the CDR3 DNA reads TGTGCCACCAGCAGGCCGTCGGGGTCGGCAGAGACCCAGTACTTC.

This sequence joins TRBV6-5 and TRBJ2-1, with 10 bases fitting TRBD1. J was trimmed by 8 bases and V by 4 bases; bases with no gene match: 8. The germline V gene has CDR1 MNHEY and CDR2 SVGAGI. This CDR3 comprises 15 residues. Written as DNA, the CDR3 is TGTGCCAGCAGTTTGACCGGGACAGGGGTTCATGAGCAGTTCTTC. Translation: CASSLTGTGVHEQFF.

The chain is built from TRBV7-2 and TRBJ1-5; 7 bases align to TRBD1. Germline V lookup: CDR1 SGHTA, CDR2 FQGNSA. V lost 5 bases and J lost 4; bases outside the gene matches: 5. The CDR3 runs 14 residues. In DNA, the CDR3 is TGTGCCAGCAGCCAGACAGGGCTGAATCAGCCCCAGCATTTT. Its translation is CASSQTGLNQPQHF.

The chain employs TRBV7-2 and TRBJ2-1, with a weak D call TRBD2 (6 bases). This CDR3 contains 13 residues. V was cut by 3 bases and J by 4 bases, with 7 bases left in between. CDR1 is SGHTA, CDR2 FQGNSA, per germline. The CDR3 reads CASSFLAYNEQFF. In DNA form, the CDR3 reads TGTGCCAGCAGCTTTCTAGCGTACAATGAGCAGTTCTTC.

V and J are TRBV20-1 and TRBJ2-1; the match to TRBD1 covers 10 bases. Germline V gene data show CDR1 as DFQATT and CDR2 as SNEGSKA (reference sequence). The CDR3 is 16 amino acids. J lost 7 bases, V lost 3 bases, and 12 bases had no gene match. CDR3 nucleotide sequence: TGCAGTGCTAGTCACCGGGACAGGGGAGTTGGGAATGAGCAGTTCTTC. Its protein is CSASHRDRGVGNEQFF.

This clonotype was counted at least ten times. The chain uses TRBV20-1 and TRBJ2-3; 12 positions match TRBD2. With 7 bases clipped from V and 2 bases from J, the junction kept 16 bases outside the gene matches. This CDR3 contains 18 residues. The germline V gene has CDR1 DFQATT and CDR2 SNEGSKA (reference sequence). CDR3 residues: CSVDRGSGLAGNTDTQYF. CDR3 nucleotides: TGCAGTGTAGACAGGGGAAGTGGACTAGCGGGAAACACAGATACGCAGTATTTT.

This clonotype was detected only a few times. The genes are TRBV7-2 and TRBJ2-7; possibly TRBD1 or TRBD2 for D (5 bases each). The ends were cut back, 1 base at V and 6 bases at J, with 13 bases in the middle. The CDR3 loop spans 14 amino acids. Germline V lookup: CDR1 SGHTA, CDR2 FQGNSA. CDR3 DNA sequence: TGTGCCAGCAGCTTAGGAGGGGCGATACGCGAGCAGTACTTC. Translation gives CASSLGGAIREQYF.

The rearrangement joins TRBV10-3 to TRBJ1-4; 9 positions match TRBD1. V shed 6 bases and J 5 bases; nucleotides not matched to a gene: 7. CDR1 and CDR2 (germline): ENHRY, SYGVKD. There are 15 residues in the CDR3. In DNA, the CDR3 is TGTGCCATCAGGGCCCGGGACAGGGACAATGAAAAACTGTTTTTT. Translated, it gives CAIRARDRDNEKLFF.

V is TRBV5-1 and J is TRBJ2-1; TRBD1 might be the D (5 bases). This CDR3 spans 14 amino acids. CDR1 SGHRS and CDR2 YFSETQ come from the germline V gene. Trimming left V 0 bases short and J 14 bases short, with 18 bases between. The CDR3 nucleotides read TGCGCCAGCAGCTTGGAGGTTGGTAGGGGTGTGAAGTTCTTC. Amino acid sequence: CASSLEVGRGVKFF.

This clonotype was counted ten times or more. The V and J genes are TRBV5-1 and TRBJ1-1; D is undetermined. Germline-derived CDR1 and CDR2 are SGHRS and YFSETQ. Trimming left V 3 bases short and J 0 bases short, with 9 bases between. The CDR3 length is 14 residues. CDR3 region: CASSSDGMNTEAFF. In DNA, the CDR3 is TGCGCCAGCAGCTCGGACGGGATGAACACTGAAGCTTTCTTT.

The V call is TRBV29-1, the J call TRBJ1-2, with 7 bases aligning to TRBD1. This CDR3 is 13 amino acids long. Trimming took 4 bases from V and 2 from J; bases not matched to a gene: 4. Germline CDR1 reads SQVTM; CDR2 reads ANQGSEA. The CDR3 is CSVVTGENYGYTF. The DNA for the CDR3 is TGCAGCGTTGTCACAGGGGAGAACTATGGCTACACCTTC.

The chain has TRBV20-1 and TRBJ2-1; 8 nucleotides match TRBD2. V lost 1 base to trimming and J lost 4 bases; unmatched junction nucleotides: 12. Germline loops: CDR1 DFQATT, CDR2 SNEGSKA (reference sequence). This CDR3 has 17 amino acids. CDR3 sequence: CSARASGGLAGYNEQFF. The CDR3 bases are TGCAGTGCTAGAGCATCGGGAGGGCTAGCGGGTTACAATGAGCAGTTCTTC.

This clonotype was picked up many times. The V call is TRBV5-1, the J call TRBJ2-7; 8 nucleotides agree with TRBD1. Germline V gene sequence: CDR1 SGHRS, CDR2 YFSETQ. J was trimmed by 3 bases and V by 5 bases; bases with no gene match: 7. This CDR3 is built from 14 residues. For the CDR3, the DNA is TGCGCCAGCAGATTTGGACAGGGCATCTACGAGCAGTACTTC. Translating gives CASRFGQGIYEQYF.

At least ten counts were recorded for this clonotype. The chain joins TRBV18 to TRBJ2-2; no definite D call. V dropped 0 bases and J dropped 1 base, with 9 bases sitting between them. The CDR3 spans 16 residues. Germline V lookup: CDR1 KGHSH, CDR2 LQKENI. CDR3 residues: CASSPPAGLNTGELFF. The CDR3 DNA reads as TGTGCCAGCTCACCACCGGCCGGATTGAACACCGGGGAGCTGTTTTTT.

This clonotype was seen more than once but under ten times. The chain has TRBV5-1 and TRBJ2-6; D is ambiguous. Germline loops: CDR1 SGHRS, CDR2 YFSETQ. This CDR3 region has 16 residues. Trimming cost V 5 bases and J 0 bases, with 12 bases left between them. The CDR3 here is CASRGTWTSGANVLTF. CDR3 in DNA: TGCGCCAGCAGGGGAACCTGGACCTCTGGGGCCAACGTCCTGACTTTC. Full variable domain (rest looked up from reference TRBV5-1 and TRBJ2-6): KAGVTQTPRYLIKTRGQQVTLSCSPISGHRSVSWYQQTPGQGLQFLFEYFSETQRNKGNFPGRFSGRQFSNSRSEMNVSTLELGDSALYLCASRGTWTSGANVLTFGAGSRLTVL.

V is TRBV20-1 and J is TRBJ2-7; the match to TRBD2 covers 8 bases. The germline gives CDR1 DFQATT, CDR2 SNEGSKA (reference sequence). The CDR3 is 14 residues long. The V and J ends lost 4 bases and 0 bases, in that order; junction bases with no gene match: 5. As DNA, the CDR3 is TGCAGTGCTACTAGCGGGTTGAGCTCCTACGAGCAGTACTTC. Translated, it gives CSATSGLSSYEQYF.

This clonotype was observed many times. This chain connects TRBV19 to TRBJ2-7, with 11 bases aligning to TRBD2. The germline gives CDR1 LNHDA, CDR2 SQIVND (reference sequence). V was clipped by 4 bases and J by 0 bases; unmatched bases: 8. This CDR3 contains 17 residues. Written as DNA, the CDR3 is TGTGCCAGTAGTAAGGGAGGACTAGCGGGTGACTCCTACGAGCAGTACTTC. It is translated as CASSKGGLAGDSYEQYF. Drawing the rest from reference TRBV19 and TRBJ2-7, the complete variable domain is DGGITQSPKYLFRKEGQNVTLSCEQNLNHDAMYWYRQDPGQGLRLIYYSQIVNDFQKGDIAEGYSVSREKKESFPLTVTSAQKNPTAFYLCASSKGGLAGDSYEQYFGPGTRLTVT.

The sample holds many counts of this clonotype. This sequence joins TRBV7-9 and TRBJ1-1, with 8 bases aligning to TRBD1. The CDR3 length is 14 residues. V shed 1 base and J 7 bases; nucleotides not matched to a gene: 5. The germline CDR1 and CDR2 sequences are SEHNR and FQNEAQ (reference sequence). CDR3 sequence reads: CASSLDRGGYEAFF. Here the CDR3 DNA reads TGTGCCAGCAGCTTAGACAGGGGGGGATATGAAGCTTTCTTT.

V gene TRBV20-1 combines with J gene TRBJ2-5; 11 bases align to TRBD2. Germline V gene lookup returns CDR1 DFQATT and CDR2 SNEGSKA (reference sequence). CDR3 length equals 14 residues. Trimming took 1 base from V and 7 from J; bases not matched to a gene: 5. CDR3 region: CSARVVAGGGTQYF. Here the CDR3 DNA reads TGCAGTGCTAGAGTGGTAGCGGGAGGGGGGACCCAGTACTTC.

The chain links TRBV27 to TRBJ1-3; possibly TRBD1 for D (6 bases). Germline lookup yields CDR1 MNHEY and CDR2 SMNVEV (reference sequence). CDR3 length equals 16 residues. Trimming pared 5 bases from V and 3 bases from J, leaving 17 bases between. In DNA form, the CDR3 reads TGTGCCAGCAGTCGCTTCCCAGGGGTTGGTGGAAACACCATATATTTT. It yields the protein CASSRFPGVGGNTIYF.

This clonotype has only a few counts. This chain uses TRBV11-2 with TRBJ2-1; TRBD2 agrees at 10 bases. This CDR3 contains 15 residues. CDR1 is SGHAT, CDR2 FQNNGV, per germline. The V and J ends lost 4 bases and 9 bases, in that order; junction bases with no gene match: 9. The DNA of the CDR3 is TGTGCCAGCAGCTGGGGGCTAGCGGGAGAGGGTGAGCAGTTCTTC. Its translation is CASSWGLAGEGEQFF.

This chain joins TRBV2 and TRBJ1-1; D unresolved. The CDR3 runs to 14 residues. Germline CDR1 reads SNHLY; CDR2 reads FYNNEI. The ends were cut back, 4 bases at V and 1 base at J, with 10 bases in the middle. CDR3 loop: CASSGRGRNTEAFF. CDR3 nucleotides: TGTGCCAGCAGTGGGAGAGGGCGGAACACTGAAGCTTTCTTT.

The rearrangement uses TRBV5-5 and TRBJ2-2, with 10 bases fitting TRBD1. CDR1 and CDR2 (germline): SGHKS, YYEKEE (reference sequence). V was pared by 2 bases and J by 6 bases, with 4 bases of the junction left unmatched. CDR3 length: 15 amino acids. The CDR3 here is CASSLMTGGSGELFF. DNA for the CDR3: TGTGCCAGCAGCTTAATGACAGGGGGCTCCGGGGAGCTGTTTTTT.

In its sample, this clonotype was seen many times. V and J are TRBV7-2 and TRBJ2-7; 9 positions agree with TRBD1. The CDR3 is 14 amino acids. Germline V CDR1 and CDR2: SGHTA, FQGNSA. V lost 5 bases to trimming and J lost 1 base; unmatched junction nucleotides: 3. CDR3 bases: TGTGCCAGCAGCCTCGACAGGGGGTCCTACGAGCAGTACTTC. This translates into CASSLDRGSYEQYF.

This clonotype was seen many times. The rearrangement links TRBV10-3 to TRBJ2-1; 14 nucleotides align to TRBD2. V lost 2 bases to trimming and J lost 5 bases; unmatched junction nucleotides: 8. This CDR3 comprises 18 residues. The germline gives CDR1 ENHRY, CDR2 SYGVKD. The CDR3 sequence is CAISEGGTSGSPNNEQFF. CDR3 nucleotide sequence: TGTGCCATCAGTGAGGGAGGGACTAGCGGGAGTCCCAACAATGAGCAGTTCTTC.